What follows is one T cell receptor beta chain and its context. This entry is derived from a study of cytomegalovirus exposure and HLA in healthy donors. Vbeta (60) and Jbeta (13) primers were used in the PCR. Sequenced by immunoSEQ multiplex PCR; TCRdb stores in-frame clones only, minus some. The table records about 130,000 clones, 65% to 85% of them present only once. The CDR3 contains 17 residues. The ends lost 4 bases at V and 1 base at J; junction bases unmatched: 4. Germline V lookup: CDR1 SGHAT, CDR2 FQNNGV. The source material was PBMCs. The chain carries TRBV11-2 and TRBJ2-2, with 12 bases identical to TRBD1. The sequence came from a boy between 5 and 17 years old in good health and CMV-seronegative. The CDR3 loop is CASSWGQGAVNTGELFF. The CDR3 DNA sequence: TGTGCCAGCAGCTGGGGACAGGGGGCGGTGAACACCGGGGAGCTGTTTTTT.